This T cell receptor (beta chain) is drawn from a study of T-cell reconstitution after alpha-beta-depleted transplantation in children. Study-level points and caveats: It was surviving recipient T cells and thymic progenitors that gave some patients high TCRbeta diversity at day 60. About two months after transplant, alpha-beta T cells reportedly came from several hundred expanded graft clones. At the one-year point after transplant, T-cell counts and TCRbeta diversity were found to come mostly from T cells that had been newly produced.

It was with unique molecular identifiers that the TCRbeta library was prepared. TCRdb redid the calling of the PCR reads with MiXCR, one entry per CDR3 protein. The data contain about 1,000,000 distinct CDR3 sequences, under 30% of them singletons. This clonotype appeared a few times. Its antigen is unidentified. The clonotype comes from a boy younger than two who had a stem cell transplant for SCID, so the T cells may come from the graft donor. The sequencing used PBMCs, mostly from graft donor cells, collected 360 days after TCRalphabeta/CD19-depleted stem cell transplant.

CDR3 bases: TGTGCCAGCATCCAATCCCGGACAAGGCAGGCCTACGAGCAGTACTTC. Translation gives CASIQSRTRQAYEQYF. The chain uses TRBV7-3 and TRBJ2-7, with D tentatively TRBD1 (5 bases). Per germline, CDR1 SGHTA and CDR2 FQGTGA. The ends were cut back, 7 bases at V and 2 bases at J, with 21 bases in the middle. The CDR3 length is 16 residues. Drawing the rest from reference TRBV7-3 and TRBJ2-7, the complete variable domain is GAGVSQTPSNKVTEKGKYVELRCDPISGHTALYWYRQSLGQGPEFLIYFQGTGAADDSGLPNDRFFAVRPEGSVSTLKIQRTERGDSAVYLCASIQSRTRQAYEQYFGPGTRLTVT.